Here is one TCR beta chain with its context. Its matching antigen is unknown. TCRdb keeps only in-frame clones here, not all; method: immunoSEQ multiplex PCR. This sample yields some 28,000 clones, of which nearly 90% are seen a single time; about 1.3% belongs to the top ten. CDR3 length: 15 amino acids. Germline V gene lookup returns CDR1 SGHTA and CDR2 FQGTGA. Trimming took off 5 bases at V and 6 bases at J, with 16 bases between the two ends. The data derive from a study of multiple sclerosis patients with progressive multifocal leukoencephalopathy. Findings and limits, study-wide: TRBV and TRBJ usage showed no common pattern when PML developed. Less diverse TRB repertoires were suggested in most PML patients.

The time point is: roughly 13 months of natalizumab therapy. Longitudinal control samples came from natalizumab-treated multiple sclerosis patients without PML. Samples T1 and T2 were drawn at 6 and 12 months of therapy, respectively. This receptor was obtained from a human donor with multiple sclerosis. The sequencing here drew on PBMCs, taken from a patient treated with natalizumab. This chain connects TRBV7-3 to TRBJ1-4; D gene uncertain. This CDR3 is CASSLRPGKDEKLFF. CDR3 nucleotides: TGTGCCAGCAGCCTCCGGCCCGGGAAAGATGAAAAACTGTTTTTT.